This paragraph reports one TCR beta chain. This PCR relied on a set of 60 Vbeta primers and 13 Jbeta primers. Produced via immunoSEQ multiplex PCR; TCRdb's table is partial and in-frame only. The repertoire holds some 100,000 clones, with more than 70% as singletons. These data belong to a study of cytomegalovirus exposure and HLA in healthy donors. In nominal health when sampled, donors likely had unrecorded immune exposures nonetheless. Sample: PBMCs. The receptor was derived from a man between 50 and 59 years old in good health and CMV-seropositive.

CDR3 in DNA: TGTGCCAGCAGCCCAGTTGTCGGGGGGCTAGCGGAGGTTTTCACAGATACGCAGTATTTT. Translating gives CASSPVVGGLAEVFTDTQYF. The chain employs TRBV4-2 and TRBJ2-3, with D perhaps matching TRBD2 (7 bases). Trimming pared 4 bases from V and 2 bases from J, leaving 28 bases between. The germline V gene has CDR1 LGHNA and CDR2 YNFKEQ. This CDR3 region has 20 residues.